This TCR beta chain derives from a study of T cells in Graves' hyperthyroidism and ophthalmopathy. CDR1 is MDHEN, CDR2 SYDVKM, per germline. V lost 7 bases, J lost 8 bases, and 11 bases stayed unmatched. CDR3 length: 15 amino acids. RNA transcripts yielded amplified TCR beta CDR3 regions. A set of HTBI primers served as the primers for a first-round RT-PCR of the TCR CDR3. TCRdb re-derived calls from the multiplex PCR reads in MiXCR, one entry per CDR3 protein. The sample has approximately 620,000 distinct CDR3 sequences; approximately 16% are singletons. The sequencing input was blood. V gene TRBV28 combines with J gene TRBJ2-1; 10 bases are a match to TRBD2. The receptor was derived from a woman aged 40 to 50 with Graves' ophthalmopathy. CDR3: CASNPPGLASYEQFF. DNA of the CDR3: TGTGCCAGCAACCCCCCGGGACTAGCGTCTTATGAGCAGTTCTTC.